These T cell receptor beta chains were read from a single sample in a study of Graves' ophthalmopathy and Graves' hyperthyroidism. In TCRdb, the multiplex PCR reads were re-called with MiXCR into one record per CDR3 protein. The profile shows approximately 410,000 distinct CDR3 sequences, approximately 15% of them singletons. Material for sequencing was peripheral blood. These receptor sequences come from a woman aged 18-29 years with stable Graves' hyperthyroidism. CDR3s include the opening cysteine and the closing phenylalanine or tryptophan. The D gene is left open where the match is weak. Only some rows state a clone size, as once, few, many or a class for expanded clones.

CDR3: CASSLGTYNSPLHF; DNA: TGTGCCAGCAGCTTAGGGACCTATAATTCACCCCTCCACTTT; size: many; D: .; V: TRBV7-2; J: TRBJ1-6
CDR3: CASSEGLNQPQHF; DNA: TGTGCCAGCAGTGAAGGGCTCAATCAGCCCCAGCATTTT; size: many; D: .; V: TRBV6-1; J: TRBJ1-5
CDR3: CASRKAGLDTEAFF; DNA: TGTGCCAGCAGGAAGGCGGGTTTGGACACTGAAGCTTTCTTT; size: many; D: .; V: TRBV12-3/TRBV12-4; J: TRBJ1-1
CDR3: CASSLAGLSSSPLHF; DNA: TGTGCCAGCTCCTTGGCAGGGCTTAGTAGTTCACCCCTCCACTTT; size: many; D: .; V: TRBV12-3/TRBV12-4; J: TRBJ1-6
CDR3: CAISLRGGSNQPQHF; DNA: TGTGCCATCAGCCTTAGGGGAGGGAGCAATCAGCCCCAGCATTTT; size: .; D: .; V: TRBV10-3; J: TRBJ1-5
CDR3: CASSYSTGRQWNTEAFF; DNA: TGTGCCAGCAGTTACTCGACAGGGAGGCAATGGAACACTGAAGCTTTCTTT; size: many; D: TRBD1; V: TRBV6-5; J: TRBJ1-1
CDR3: CASSTGRSSGNTIYF; DNA: TGTGCCAGCAGTACGGGACGAAGCTCTGGAAACACCATATATTTT; size: many; D: .; V: TRBV6-1; J: TRBJ1-3
CDR3: CASSDSSGGGTDTQYF; DNA: TGTGCCAGCAGTGACTCGAGCGGGGGGGGCACAGATACGCAGTATTTT; size: few; D: TRBD2; V: TRBV6-4; J: TRBJ2-3
CDR3: CASSEGLAASYEQYF; DNA: TGTGCCAGCAGTGAAGGGCTAGCGGCCTCCTACGAGCAGTACTTC; size: many; D: TRBD2; V: TRBV2; J: TRBJ2-7
CDR3: CASSRDRGLGTGELFF; DNA: TGTGCCAGCAGTCGGGACAGGGGGCTCGGCACCGGGGAGCTGTTTTTT; size: .; D: TRBD1; V: TRBV2; J: TRBJ2-2
CDR3: CASSPTGRYGYTF; DNA: TGTGCCAGCAGTCCGACAGGGAGATATGGCTACACCTTC; size: many; D: TRBD1; V: TRBV28; J: TRBJ1-2
CDR3: CASSLGRHSQETQYF; DNA: TGTGCCAGTAGTCTGGGTCGGCACTCCCAAGAGACCCAGTATTTC; size: .; D: .; V: TRBV19; J: TRBJ2-5
CDR3: CASIPFGTSEETQYF; DNA: TGTGCCAGCATTCCTTTCGGGACTAGCGAAGAGACCCAGTACTTC; size: many; D: TRBD2; V: TRBV5-4; J: TRBJ2-5
CDR3: CASSLVGAVDEQYF; DNA: TGTGCCAGCAGCTTAGTAGGTGCCGTCGACGAGCAGTACTTC; size: .; D: .; V: TRBV11-2; J: TRBJ2-7
CDR3: CASSLSDRVNTEAFF; DNA: TGTGCCAGCTCTCTTTCGGACAGGGTGAACACTGAAGCTTTCTTT; size: .; D: TRBD1; V: TRBV18; J: TRBJ1-1
CDR3: CASRGTSQPQHF; DNA: TGTGCCAGTAGAGGGACTTCTCAGCCCCAGCATTTT; size: many; D: .; V: TRBV19; J: TRBJ1-5
CDR3: CATSRGLFQSYTF; DNA: TGTGCCACCAGTAGGGGTCTTTTCCAAAGCTACACCTTC; size: many; D: .; V: TRBV24-1; J: TRBJ1-2
CDR3: CATSSSAYGYTF; DNA: TGTGCCACCAGCAGTTCTGCTTATGGCTACACCTTC; size: many; D: .; V: TRBV15; J: TRBJ1-2
CDR3: CASSNRDSPFYGYTF; DNA: TGTGCCAGCAGCAATCGGGACAGCCCTTTCTATGGCTACACCTTC; size: few; D: TRBD1; V: TRBV5-6; J: TRBJ1-2
CDR3: CASSIMSRDHYSNQPQHF; DNA: TGTGCCAGTAGTATAATGAGCAGGGATCATTATAGCAATCAGCCCCAGCATTTT; size: many; D: .; V: TRBV19; J: TRBJ1-5
CDR3: CSAPTRPPREQYF; DNA: TGCAGTGCTCCTACTAGACCCCCTCGGGAGCAGTACTTT; size: .; D: .; V: TRBV20-1; J: TRBJ2-7
CDR3: CASNRETGDNGYTF; DNA: TGTGCCAGCAACCGTGAAACAGGGGATAATGGCTACACCTTC; size: many; D: TRBD1; V: TRBV7-9; J: TRBJ1-2
CDR3: CASRRQNQPQHF; DNA: TGTGCCAGTAGGAGACAGAATCAGCCCCAGCATTTT; size: many; D: .; V: TRBV19; J: TRBJ1-5
CDR3: CATSSGWSNQLQHF; DNA: TGTGCCACCAGTTCCGGTTGGAGCAATCAGCTCCAGCATTTT; size: many; D: .; V: TRBV24-1; J: TRBJ1-5
CDR3: CASSYSGLGATSTGELFF; DNA: TGTGCCAGCAGTTACTCGGGCTTAGGGGCTACGAGCACCGGGGAGCTGTTTTTT; size: many; D: .; V: TRBV6-8; J: TRBJ2-2
CDR3: CATAGGGRATYEQYF; DNA: TGTGCCACTGCGGGGGGGGGGCGAGCAACCTACGAGCAGTACTTC; size: many; D: TRBD2; V: TRBV12-3/TRBV12-4; J: TRBJ2-7
CDR3: CASSIFGMNYGYTF; DNA: TGTGCCAGTAGTATCTTTGGCATGAACTATGGCTACACCTTC; size: many; D: .; V: TRBV19; J: TRBJ1-2
CDR3: CASSQDRLGGAYYGYTF; DNA: TGCGCCAGCAGCCAAGATAGGTTGGGCGGGGCATACTATGGCTACACCTTC; size: .; D: .; V: TRBV4-1; J: TRBJ1-2
CDR3: CASSLVGSGTYEQYF; DNA: TGCGCCAGCAGCTTGGTTGGTAGCGGAACCTACGAGCAGTACTTC; size: once; D: .; V: TRBV5-1; J: TRBJ2-7
CDR3: CASSLRGGVQYF; DNA: TGTGCCAGCAGCTTACGGGGGGGGGTGCAGTACTTC; size: few; D: TRBD2; V: TRBV7-2; J: TRBJ2-7
CDR3: CASSEFNEQYF; DNA: TGTGCCAGCAGTGAATTCAACGAGCAGTACTTC; size: many; D: .; V: TRBV6-1; J: TRBJ2-7
CDR3: CASSPLPAAGGGGNQPQHF; DNA: TGTGCCAGCTCACCCCTACCAGCCGCAGGGGGGGGAGGCAATCAGCCCCAGCATTTT; size: .; D: TRBD1; V: TRBV18; J: TRBJ1-5
CDR3: CASSIQGGMDNQPQHF; DNA: TGTGCCAGTAGCATACAAGGGGGCATGGACAATCAGCCCCAGCATTTT; size: .; D: TRBD1; V: TRBV19; J: TRBJ1-5
CDR3: CASITKQGYYGYTF; DNA: TGTGCCAGCATTACCAAACAGGGATACTATGGCTACACCTTC; size: many; D: .; V: TRBV5-6; J: TRBJ1-2
CDR3: CASSLRRTGEEYTF; DNA: TGTGCCAGCAGCTTACGCAGGACAGGGGAGGAGTACACCTTC; size: many; D: TRBD1; V: TRBV11-2; J: TRBJ1-2
CDR3: CASSIYGGRSNQPQHF; DNA: TGTGCCAGTAGTATATATGGGGGACGGAGCAATCAGCCCCAGCATTTT; size: .; D: .; V: TRBV19; J: TRBJ1-5
CDR3: CASGLPDRGGETQYF; DNA: TGTGCTAGTGGTTTGCCTGACAGGGGAGGAGAGACCCAGTACTTC; size: many; D: TRBD1; V: TRBV12-5; J: TRBJ2-5
CDR3: CSAYDYTEAFF; DNA: TGCAGTGCATATGACTACACTGAAGCTTTCTTT; size: many; D: .; V: TRBV20-1; J: TRBJ1-1
CDR3: CASGLVRRFPTTDTQYF; DNA: TGTGCTAGTGGTTTGGTACGGCGCTTTCCGACCACAGATACGCAGTATTTT; size: .; D: .; V: TRBV12-5; J: TRBJ2-3
CDR3: CASSQDNQPQHF; DNA: TGTGCCAGCAGCCAAGATAACCAGCCCCAGCATTTT; size: .; D: .; V: TRBV4-2; J: TRBJ1-5
CDR3: CASSLAQGAHSYEQYF; DNA: TGTGCCAGCAGTTTAGCGCAGGGGGCTCACTCCTACGAGCAGTACTTC; size: many; D: TRBD1; V: TRBV12-3/TRBV12-4; J: TRBJ2-7
CDR3: CASGNREETQYF; DNA: TGTGCCAGCGGAAACAGGGAAGAGACCCAGTACTTC; size: many; D: .; V: TRBV6-2/TRBV6-3; J: TRBJ2-5
CDR3: CASRAGPRYGYTF; DNA: TGTGCCAGCAGGGCCGGACCTCGCTATGGCTACACCTTC; size: .; D: .; V: TRBV6-1; J: TRBJ1-2
CDR3: CASSLAGQQWGYTF; DNA: TGCGCCAGCAGCTTGGCCGGGCAGCAATGGGGCTACACCTTC; size: .; D: .; V: TRBV5-1; J: TRBJ1-2
CDR3: CASSVQGTYGYTF; DNA: TGTGCCAGCAGTGTTCAGGGAACCTATGGCTACACCTTC; size: many; D: .; V: TRBV6-1; J: TRBJ1-2
CDR3: CASSRLGGEIHQPQHF; DNA: TGCGCCAGCAGCCGTTTAGGGGGCGAGATTCATCAGCCCCAGCATTTT; size: many; D: TRBD1; V: TRBV4-1; J: TRBJ1-5
CDR3: CASSGTNTEAFF; DNA: TGTGCCAGCAGTGGTACAAACACTGAAGCTTTCTTT; size: many; D: .; V: TRBV2; J: TRBJ1-1
CDR3: CASSVWENTEAFF; DNA: TGTGCCAGTAGTGTGTGGGAGAACACTGAAGCTTTCTTT; size: many; D: .; V: TRBV19; J: TRBJ1-1